Listed below are T cell receptor beta chains from one sample, sequenced in a study of early T cells in non-severe SARS-CoV-2 infection. One entry per CDR3 protein, called by TCRdb with MiXCR from the 5' RACE reads. The repertoire has over 50,000 distinct CDR3 sequences, around 8% of them found once; the top ten carry roughly 9.9%. Sequenced: whole blood. These receptors all stem from an adult who was a healthcare worker with PCR-confirmed SARS-CoV-2 infection or an uninfected control (not recorded which). Each CDR3 is given with its conserved first and last residue.

length: 14
J: TRBJ2-2
V: TRBV7-2
CDR3: CASSFGTFTGELFF

length: 16
J: TRBJ1-6
V: TRBV7-6
CDR3: CASSLAGEQGNSPLHF

length: 15
J: TRBJ1-1
V: TRBV9
CDR3: CASSRLGTANTEAFF

length: 15
J: TRBJ1-2
V: TRBV7-9
CDR3: CASSSPDRGLSGYTF

length: 15
J: TRBJ2-1
V: TRBV11-3
CDR3: CASSLRSRGYNEQFF

length: 15
J: TRBJ2-1
V: TRBV20-1
CDR3: CSARDERQRGIEQFF

length: 13
J: TRBJ2-7
V: TRBV7-2
CDR3: CASSFYMGGEQYF

length: 19
J: TRBJ2-1
V: TRBV21-1
CDR3: CASSKTRDRGSSGSDEQFF

length: 14
J: TRBJ2-3
V: TRBV24-1
CDR3: CATSDRFSTDTQYF

length: 15
J: TRBJ2-1
V: TRBV6-5
CDR3: CASSLLGLAGAEQFF

length: 16
J: TRBJ1-4
V: TRBV5-1
CDR3: CASSLRQGPANEKLFF

length: 13
J: TRBJ2-7
V: TRBV9
CDR3: CASSVDGYYEQYF

length: 12
J: TRBJ1-5
V: TRBV6-2/TRBV6-3
CDR3: CASSYPGQPQHF

length: 14
J: TRBJ2-3
V: TRBV7-3
CDR3: CASSLAGVGDTQYF

length: 13
J: TRBJ1-4
V: TRBV12-3/TRBV12-4
CDR3: CASSLNVNEKLFF

length: 14
J: TRBJ2-1
V: TRBV21-1
CDR3: CASSGAGGYNEQFF

length: 15
J: TRBJ2-7
V: TRBV4-3
CDR3: CASSHIQGARYEQYF

length: 10
J: TRBJ2-1
V: TRBV29-1
CDR3: CSVARDTPFF

length: 15
J: TRBJ2-2
V: TRBV24-1
CDR3: CATSDPRGATGELFF

length: 14
J: TRBJ2-7
V: TRBV7-2
CDR3: CASSSQDPFYEQYF

length: 13
J: TRBJ1-1
V: TRBV20-1
CDR3: CSAPGQANTEAFF

length: 11
J: TRBJ1-5
V: TRBV20-1
CDR3: CSARERGPQHF

length: 15
J: TRBJ2-1
V: TRBV28
CDR3: CASSPLGGRNNEQFF